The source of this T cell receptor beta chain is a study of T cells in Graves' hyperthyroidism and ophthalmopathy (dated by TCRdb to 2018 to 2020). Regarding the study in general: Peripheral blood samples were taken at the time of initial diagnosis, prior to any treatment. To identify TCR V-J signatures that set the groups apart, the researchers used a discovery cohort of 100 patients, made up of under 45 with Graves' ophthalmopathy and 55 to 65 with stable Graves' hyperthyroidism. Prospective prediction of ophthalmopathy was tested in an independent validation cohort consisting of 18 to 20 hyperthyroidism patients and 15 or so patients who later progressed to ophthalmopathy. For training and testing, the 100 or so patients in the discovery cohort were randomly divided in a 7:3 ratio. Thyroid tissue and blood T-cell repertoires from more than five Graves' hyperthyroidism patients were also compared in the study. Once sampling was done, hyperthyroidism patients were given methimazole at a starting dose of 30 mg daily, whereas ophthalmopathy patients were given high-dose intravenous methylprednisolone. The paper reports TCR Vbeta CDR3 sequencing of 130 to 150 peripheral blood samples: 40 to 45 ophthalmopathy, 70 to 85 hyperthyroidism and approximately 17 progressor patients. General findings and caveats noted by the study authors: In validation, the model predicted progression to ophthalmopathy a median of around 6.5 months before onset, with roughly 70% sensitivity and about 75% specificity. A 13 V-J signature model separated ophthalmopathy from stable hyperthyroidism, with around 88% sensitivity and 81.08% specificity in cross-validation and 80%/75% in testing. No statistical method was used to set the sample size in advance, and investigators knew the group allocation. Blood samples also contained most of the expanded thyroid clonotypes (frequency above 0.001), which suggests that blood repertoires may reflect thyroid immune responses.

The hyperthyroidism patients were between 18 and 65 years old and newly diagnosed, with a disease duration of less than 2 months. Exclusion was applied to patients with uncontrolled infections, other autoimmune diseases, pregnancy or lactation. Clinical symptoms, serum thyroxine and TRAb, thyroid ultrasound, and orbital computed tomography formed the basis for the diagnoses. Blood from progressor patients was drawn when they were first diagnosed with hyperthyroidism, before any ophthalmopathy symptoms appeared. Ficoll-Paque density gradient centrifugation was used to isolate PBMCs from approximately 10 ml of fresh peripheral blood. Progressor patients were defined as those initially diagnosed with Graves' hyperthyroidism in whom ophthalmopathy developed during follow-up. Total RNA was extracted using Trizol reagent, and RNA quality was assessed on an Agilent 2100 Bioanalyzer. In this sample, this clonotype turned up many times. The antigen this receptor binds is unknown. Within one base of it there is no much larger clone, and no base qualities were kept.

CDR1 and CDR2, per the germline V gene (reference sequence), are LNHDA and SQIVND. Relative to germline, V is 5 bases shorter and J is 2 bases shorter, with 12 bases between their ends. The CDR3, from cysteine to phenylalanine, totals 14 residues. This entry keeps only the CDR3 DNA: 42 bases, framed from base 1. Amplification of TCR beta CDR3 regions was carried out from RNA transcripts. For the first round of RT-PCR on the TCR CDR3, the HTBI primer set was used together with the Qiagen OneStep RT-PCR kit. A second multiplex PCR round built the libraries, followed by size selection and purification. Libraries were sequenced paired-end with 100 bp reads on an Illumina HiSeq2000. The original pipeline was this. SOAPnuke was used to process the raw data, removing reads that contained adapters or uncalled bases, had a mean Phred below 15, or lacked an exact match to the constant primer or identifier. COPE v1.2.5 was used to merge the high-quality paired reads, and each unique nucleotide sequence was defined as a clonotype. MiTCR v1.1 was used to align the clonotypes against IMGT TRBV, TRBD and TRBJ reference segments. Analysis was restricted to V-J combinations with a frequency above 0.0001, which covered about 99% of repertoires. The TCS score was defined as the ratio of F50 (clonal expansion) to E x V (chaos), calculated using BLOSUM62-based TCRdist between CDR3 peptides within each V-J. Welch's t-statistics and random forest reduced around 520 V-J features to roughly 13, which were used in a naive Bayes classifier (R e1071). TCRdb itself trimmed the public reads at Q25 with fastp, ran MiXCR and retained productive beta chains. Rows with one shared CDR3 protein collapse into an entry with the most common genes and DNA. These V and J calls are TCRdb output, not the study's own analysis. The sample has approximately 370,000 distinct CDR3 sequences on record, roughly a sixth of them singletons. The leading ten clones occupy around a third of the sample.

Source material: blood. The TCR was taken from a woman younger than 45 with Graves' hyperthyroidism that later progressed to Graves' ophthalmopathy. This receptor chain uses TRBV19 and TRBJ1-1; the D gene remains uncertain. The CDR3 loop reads CASSVTDFNTEAFF. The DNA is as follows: TGTGCCAGTAGTGTAACAGACTTTAACACTGAAGCTTTCTTT. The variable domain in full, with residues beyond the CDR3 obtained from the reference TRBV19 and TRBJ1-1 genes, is DGGITQSPKYLFRKEGQNVTLSCEQNLNHDAMYWYRQDPGQGLRLIYYSQIVNDFQKGDIAEGYSVSREKKESFPLTVTSAQKNPTAFYLCASSVTDFNTEAFFGQGTRLTVV.